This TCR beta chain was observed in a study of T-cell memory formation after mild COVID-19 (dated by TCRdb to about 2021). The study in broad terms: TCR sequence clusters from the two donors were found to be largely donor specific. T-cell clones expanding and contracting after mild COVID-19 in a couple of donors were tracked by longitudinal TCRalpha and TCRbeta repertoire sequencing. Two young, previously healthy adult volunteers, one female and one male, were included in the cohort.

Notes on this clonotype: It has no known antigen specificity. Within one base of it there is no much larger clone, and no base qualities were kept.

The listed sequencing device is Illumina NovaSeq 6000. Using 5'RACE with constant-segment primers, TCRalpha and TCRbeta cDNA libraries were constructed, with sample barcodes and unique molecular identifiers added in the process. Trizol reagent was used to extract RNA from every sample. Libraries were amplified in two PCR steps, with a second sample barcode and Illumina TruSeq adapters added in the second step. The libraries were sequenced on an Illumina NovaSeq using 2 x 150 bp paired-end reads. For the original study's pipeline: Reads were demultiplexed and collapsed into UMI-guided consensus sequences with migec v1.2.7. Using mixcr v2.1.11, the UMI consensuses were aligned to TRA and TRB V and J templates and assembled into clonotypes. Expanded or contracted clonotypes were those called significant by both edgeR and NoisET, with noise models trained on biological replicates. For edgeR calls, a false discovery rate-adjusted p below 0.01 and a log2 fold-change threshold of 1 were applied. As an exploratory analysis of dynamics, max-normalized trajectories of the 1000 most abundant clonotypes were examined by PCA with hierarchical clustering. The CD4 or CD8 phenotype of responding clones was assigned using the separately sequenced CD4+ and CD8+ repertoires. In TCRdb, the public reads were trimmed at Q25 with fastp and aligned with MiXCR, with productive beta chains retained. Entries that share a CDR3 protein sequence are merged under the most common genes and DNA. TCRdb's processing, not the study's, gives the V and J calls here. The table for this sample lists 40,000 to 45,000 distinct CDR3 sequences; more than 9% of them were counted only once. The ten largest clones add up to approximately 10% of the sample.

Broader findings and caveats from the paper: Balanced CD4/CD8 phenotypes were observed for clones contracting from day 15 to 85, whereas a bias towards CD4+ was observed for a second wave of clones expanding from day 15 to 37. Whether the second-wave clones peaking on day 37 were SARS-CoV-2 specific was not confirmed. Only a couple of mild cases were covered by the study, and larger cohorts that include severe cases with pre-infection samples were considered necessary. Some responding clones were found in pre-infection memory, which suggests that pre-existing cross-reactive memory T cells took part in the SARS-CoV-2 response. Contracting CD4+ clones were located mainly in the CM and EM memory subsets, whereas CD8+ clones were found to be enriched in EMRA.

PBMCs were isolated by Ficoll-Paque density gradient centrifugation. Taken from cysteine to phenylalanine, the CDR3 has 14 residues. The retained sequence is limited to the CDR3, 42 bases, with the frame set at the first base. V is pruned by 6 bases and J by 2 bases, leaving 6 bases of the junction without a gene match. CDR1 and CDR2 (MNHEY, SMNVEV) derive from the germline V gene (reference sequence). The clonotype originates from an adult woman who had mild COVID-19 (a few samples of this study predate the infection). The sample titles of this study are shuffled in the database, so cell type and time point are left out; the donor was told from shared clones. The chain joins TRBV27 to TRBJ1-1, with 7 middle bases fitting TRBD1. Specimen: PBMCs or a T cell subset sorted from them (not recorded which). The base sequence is TGTGCCAGCAGGGGGAACAGGGGTAACACTGAAGCTTTCTTT. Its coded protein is CASRGNRGNTEAFF.